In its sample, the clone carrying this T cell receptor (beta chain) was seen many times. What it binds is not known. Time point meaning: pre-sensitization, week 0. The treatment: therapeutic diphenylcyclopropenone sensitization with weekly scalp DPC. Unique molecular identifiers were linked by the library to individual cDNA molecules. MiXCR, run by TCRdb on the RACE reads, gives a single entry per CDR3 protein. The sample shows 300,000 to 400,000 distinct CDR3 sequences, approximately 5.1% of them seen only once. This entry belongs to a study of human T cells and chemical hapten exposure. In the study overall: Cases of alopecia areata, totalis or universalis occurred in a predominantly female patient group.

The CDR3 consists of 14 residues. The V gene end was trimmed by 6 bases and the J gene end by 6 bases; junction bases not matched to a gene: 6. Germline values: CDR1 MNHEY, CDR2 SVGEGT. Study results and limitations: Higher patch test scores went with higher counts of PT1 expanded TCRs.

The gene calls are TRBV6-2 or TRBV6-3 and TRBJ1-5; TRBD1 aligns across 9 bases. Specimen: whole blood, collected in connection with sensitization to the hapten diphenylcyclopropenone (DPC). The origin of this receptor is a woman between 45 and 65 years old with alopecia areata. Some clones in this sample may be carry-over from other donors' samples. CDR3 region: CASSLQGQGQPQHF. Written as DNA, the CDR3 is TGTGCCAGCAGCCTTCAGGGACAGGGTCAGCCCCAGCATTTT.